These 27 T cell receptor beta chains share one sample of origin, sequenced in a study of CD4 T cells in relation to SARS-CoV-2 and coronaviruses. The unexposed donors gave CD4+ T cells in about 2010-2019, prior to COVID-19. Isolation of CD4+ T cells took place after about eleven days in culture. Profiling relied on immunoSEQ multiplex PCR, and the TCRdb table lists in-frame clones only, not all of them. This table has around 16,000 clones, 76% appearing once. Antigens of these TCRs are unknown. Sequenced material: CD4+ T cells from PBMCs, cultured in vitro. These receptors all stem from a human donor in good health.

V gene TRBV28 combines with J gene TRBJ2-1, with D perhaps TRBD1 (5 bases). CDR1 and CDR2 from the germline V gene are MDHEN and SYDVKM. The V end was cut by 7 bases, the J end by 6 bases, with 25 bases between. The CDR3 length is 17 residues. Here the CDR3 DNA reads TGTGCCAGCACCCCCGAAGGGGTGAGTTTACGGAGCAATGAGCAGTTCTTC. As protein: CASTPEGVSLRSNEQFF.

This chain joins TRBV30 and TRBJ2-2, with 7 bases that match TRBD1. The CDR3 contains 14 residues. V was clipped by 2 bases and J by 4 bases; unmatched bases: 4. CDR1 is GTSNPN and CDR2 is SVGIG in the germline V gene (reference sequence). CDR3 sequence: CAWSKRGLTGELFF. CDR3 DNA sequence: TGTGCCTGGAGTAAGAGGGGGCTCACCGGGGAGCTGTTTTTT. Full variable domain (missing parts from reference TRBV30 and TRBJ2-2): SQTIHQWPATLVQPVGSPLSLECTVEGTSNPNLYWYRQAAGRGLQLLFYSVGIGQISSEVPQNLSASRPQDRQFILSSKKLLLSDSGFYLCAWSKRGLTGELFFGEGSRLTVL.

The V gene is TRBV19, the J gene TRBJ2-4, with D perhaps matching TRBD2 (5 bases). Germline V gives CDR1 LNHDA, CDR2 SQIVND (reference sequence). The CDR3 covers 15 residues. With 3 bases removed from V and 0 bases from J, the gap between germline ends came to 9 bases. This CDR3 is CASSMFREAKNIQYF. The CDR3 coding sequence is TGTGCCAGTAGTATGTTTCGGGAAGCCAAAAACATTCAGTACTTC. Variable domain in full (rest from reference TRBV19 and TRBJ2-4): DGGITQSPKYLFRKEGQNVTLSCEQNLNHDAMYWYRQDPGQGLRLIYYSQIVNDFQKGDIAEGYSVSREKKESFPLTVTSAQKNPTAFYLCASSMFREAKNIQYFGAGTRLSVL.

J is TRBJ2-1 and V is TRBV19; the D gene is possibly TRBD1 (6 bases). Germline V gene lookup returns CDR1 LNHDA and CDR2 SQIVND (reference sequence). Trimming left V 5 bases short and J 1 base short, with 15 bases between. This CDR3 has 16 residues. The CDR3 DNA follows: TGTGCCAGTAGTGGGTCGACAGGACATTCCTACAATGAGCAGTTCTTC. Translated: CASSGSTGHSYNEQFF.

The chain employs TRBV27 and TRBJ1-5; a possible D gene is TRBD1 (5 bases). Germline-derived CDR1 and CDR2 are MNHEY and SMNVEV (reference sequence). V lost 2 bases to trimming and J lost 4 bases, with 12 bases between them. This CDR3 region has 15 residues. CDR3: CASSLNRPGNQPQHF. The CDR3 nucleotides are TGTGCCAGCAGTTTAAACAGGCCTGGGAATCAGCCCCAGCATTTT.

The chain couples TRBV19 to TRBJ1-5, with D unclear. The CDR3 runs 13 residues. Trimming removed 2 bases from V and 2 bases from J, with 4 bases in between. Looked up from germline, CDR1 is LNHDA and CDR2 is SQIVND (reference sequence). CDR3 sequence: CASSINGNQPQHF. The CDR3 nucleotides read TGTGCCAGTAGTATAAACGGCAATCAGCCCCAGCATTTT.

V is TRBV28 and J is TRBJ2-1; the match to TRBD1 covers 7 bases. This CDR3 is built from 14 residues. Losses at the gene ends were 10 bases for V and 7 bases for J; bases not matched to a gene: 13. Germline V lookup: CDR1 MDHEN, CDR2 SYDVKM. CDR3 coding DNA: TGTGCCACCCTCGGGCAGGGGGTTAAAAATGAGCAGTTCTTC. Its protein is CATLGQGVKNEQFF.

The rearrangement uses TRBV5-1 and TRBJ2-5; 9 nucleotides align to TRBD1. Germline CDR1 SGHRS, CDR2 YFSETQ. J gave up 5 bases and V 4 bases, and 12 bases lay outside the gene matches. The CDR3 runs 16 residues. CDR3 DNA sequence: TGCGCCAGCAGCCCCGCTCCGGGACAGGGCGGTGAGACCCAGTACTTC. Translating it yields CASSPAPGQGGETQYF.

V gene TRBV5-6 combines with J gene TRBJ2-5; 8 bases are shared with TRBD1. In germline, CDR1 is SGHDT, CDR2 YYEEEE. This CDR3 has 15 residues. The trim removed 4 bases at V and 6 bases at J, leaving 11 bases unmatched. CDR3 bases: TGTGCCAGCAGCCCCCTGGACAGGGAAGATAAGACCCAGTACTTC. Protein sequence: CASSPLDREDKTQYF. The full variable domain, completed using reference TRBV5-6 and TRBJ2-5, is DAGVTQSPTHLIKTRGQQVTLRCSPKSGHDTVSWYQQALGQGPQFIFQYYEEEERQRGNFPDRFSGHQFPNYSSELNVNALLLGDSALYLCASSPLDREDKTQYFGPGTRLLVL.

The gene calls are TRBV6-5 and TRBJ1-2; TRBD1 is a possible D gene (5 bases). The CDR3 length is 13 residues. V lost 8 bases, J lost 5 bases, and 15 bases lay in between. Germline CDR1 is MNHEY and CDR2 is SVGAGI. The CDR3 DNA follows: TGTGCCAGCTCCCCAACAGGCTCTTATGGCTACACCTTC. This encodes CASSPTGSYGYTF.

The rearrangement joins TRBV27 to TRBJ1-5; D is ambiguous. The CDR3 loop spans 14 amino acids. The V gene's germline CDR1 is MNHEY and CDR2 SMNVEV (reference sequence). Between the trimmed V and J ends, which lost 2 bases and 0 bases, there was a span of 5 bases. The CDR3 nucleotides read TGTGCCAGCAGTTTAATCAATAGCAATCAGCCCCAGCATTTT. Protein product: CASSLINSNQPQHF.

CDR3 in DNA: TGTGCCAGCAGTTACTCCGGCCGTTATCAGCCCCAGCATTTT. Residues: CASSYSGRYQPQHF. V usage is TRBV6-6 and J usage is TRBJ1-5; D is undetermined. CDR1 MNHNY and CDR2 SVGAGI come from the germline V gene (reference sequence). The CDR3 has 14 residues. The V gene lost 0 bases and the J gene lost 5 bases, with 8 bases spanning the gap.

This clone was picked up one time. The chain recombines TRBV24-1 with TRBJ1-3; no firm D call. Per the germline V gene, CDR1 is KGHDR and CDR2 is SFDVKD. The length of the CDR3 is 15 residues. V lost 4 bases to trimming and J lost 0 bases, with 9 bases between them. DNA for the CDR3: TGTGCCACCAGTGACCCAGGCAGCTCTGGAAACACCATATATTTT. Protein sequence: CATSDPGSSGNTIYF.

The CDR3 bases are TGTGCCACCAGTGATAGGACTAGCGGAGGCACAGATACGCAGTATTTT. Residues: CATSDRTSGGTDTQYF. This chain connects TRBV24-1 to TRBJ2-3; TRBD2 aligns across 10 bases. The CDR3 extends over 16 amino acids. Germline loops: CDR1 KGHDR, CDR2 SFDVKD. Trimming removed 3 bases from V and 1 base from J; junction bases left unmatched: 3.

The chain combines TRBV19 with TRBJ1-3, with D perhaps TRBD1 (6 bases). Germline V lookup: CDR1 LNHDA, CDR2 SQIVND (reference sequence). V was clipped by 6 bases and J by 8 bases, with 14 bases between them. The CDR3 consists of 13 residues. CDR3 region: CASRGSGADTIYF. In DNA, the CDR3 is TGTGCCAGTAGAGGATCGGGGGCTGACACCATATATTTT.

This clone was detected a few times. The chain couples TRBV7-6 to TRBJ2-3, with 11 bases lining up with TRBD2. This CDR3 spans 18 amino acids. V was pared by 5 bases and J by 3 bases, with 13 bases of the junction left unmatched. CDR1 is SGHVS, CDR2 FNYEAQ, per germline. The CDR3 DNA is TGTGCCAGCAGCCGATTAGCGGGAGGGCAAAGAAGTACAGATACGCAGTATTTT. Translation gives CASSRLAGGQRSTDTQYF.

Written as DNA, the CDR3 is TGTGCCAGCAGCTTAGCTTACAGACTGAACACTGAAGCTTTCTTT. Its translation is CASSLAYRLNTEAFF. The chain uses TRBV7-9 and TRBJ1-1; D remains ambiguous. CDR3 length: 15 amino acids. Germline CDR1 SEHNR, CDR2 FQNEAQ (reference sequence). V lost 0 bases to trimming and J lost 0 bases, with 8 bases between them.

The rearrangement links TRBV6-6 to TRBJ2-5; 7 nucleotides line up with TRBD1. CDR1 is MNHNY and CDR2 is SVGAGI in the germline V gene (reference sequence). After removal of 7 bases from V and 5 bases from J, the junction contained 10 bases not matched to a gene. This CDR3 is 14 amino acids long. The CDR3 spells CASNPATQGETQYF. CDR3 bases: TGTGCCAGCAATCCCGCGACACAGGGGGAGACCCAGTACTTC.

The chain joins TRBV18 to TRBJ2-3; D remains ambiguous. The germline V gene has CDR1 KGHSH and CDR2 LQKENI. V lost 1 base and J 2 bases, leaving 7 bases between the germline ends. The CDR3 is made up of 14 amino acids. The CDR3 reads CASSPRATTDTQYF. In nucleotides, the CDR3 is TGTGCCAGCTCACCACGGGCCACCACAGATACGCAGTATTTT.

This chain uses TRBV19 with TRBJ2-3, with D perhaps matching TRBD2 (5 bases). The CDR3 sequence is 16 residues long. Germline CDR1 LNHDA, CDR2 SQIVND (reference sequence). V gave up 7 bases and J gave up 5 bases, with 22 bases separating them. This CDR3 is CASKGSSWEIGDTQYF. CDR3 bases: TGTGCCAGTAAAGGATCCAGCTGGGAGATAGGAGATACGCAGTATTTT.

This rearrangement joins TRBV9 to TRBJ1-5, with 8 bases fitting TRBD1. This CDR3 comprises 14 residues. Germline trimming cut 4 bases from V and 7 bases from J; bases unmatched to any gene: 7. Germline V gives CDR1 SGDLS, CDR2 YYNGEE. The CDR3 nucleotides are TGTGCCAGCAGCCCGGACAGGGCGGACCAGCCCCAGCATTTT. Its protein product is CASSPDRADQPQHF.

This clone is a singleton in its sample. V gene TRBV19 combines with J gene TRBJ1-5; TRBD1 agrees at 8 bases. This CDR3 has 18 amino acids. Germline CDR1 is LNHDA and CDR2 is SQIVND (reference sequence). V dropped 6 bases and J dropped 0; count of bases not matched to a gene: 13. The CDR3 DNA is TGTGCCAGTAGAAACGACAGGGGAAATGCACTTAGCAATCAGCCCCAGCATTTT. Its translation is CASRNDRGNALSNQPQHF.

The gene calls are TRBV6-5 and TRBJ2-2; no firm D call. Germline CDR1 reads MNHEY; CDR2 reads SVGAGI. CDR3 length: 12 residues. V was clipped by 6 bases and J by 6 bases, with 8 bases between them. The CDR3: CASRIYSGELFF. The CDR3 DNA sequence: TGTGCCAGCAGGATCTATTCCGGGGAGCTGTTTTTT.

The chain couples TRBV5-6 to TRBJ1-2, with D possibly matching TRBD1 (5 bases). The germline V gene has CDR1 SGHDT and CDR2 YYEEEE. The germline V and J ends were trimmed by 4 bases and 5 bases, with 15 bases remaining between them. The CDR3 covers 14 residues. CDR3: CASSQFQGDYGYTF. For the CDR3, the DNA is TGTGCCAGCAGCCAATTTCAGGGAGATTATGGCTACACCTTC.

This rearrangement joins TRBV29-1 to TRBJ1-1; no firm D call. Trimming removed 2 bases at V and 0 bases at J, with 7 bases between. The CDR3 spans 13 residues. Germline V CDR1 and CDR2: SQVTM, ANQGSEA. The CDR3: CSVERQLNTEAFF. The CDR3 DNA is TGCAGCGTTGAAAGGCAACTGAACACTGAAGCTTTCTTT.

The chain combines TRBV18 with TRBJ2-7; D remains ambiguous. CDR1 KGHSH and CDR2 LQKENI come from the germline V gene. Trimming removed 6 bases from V and 3 bases from J, with 12 bases in between. The CDR3 totals 13 residues. The CDR3 here is CASSLEDGYEQYF. As DNA, the CDR3 is TGTGCCAGCTCCCTCGAGGACGGCTACGAGCAGTACTTC.

J is TRBJ2-3 and V is TRBV29-1; no firm D call. Trimming removed 6 bases from V and 2 bases from J, with 6 bases in between. The CDR3 sequence is 11 residues long. In germline, CDR1 is SQVTM, CDR2 ANQGSEA. The CDR3 protein is CSVDYTDTQYF. The DNA for the CDR3 is TGCAGCGTGGATTACACAGATACGCAGTATTTT.